This T cell receptor (beta chain) was captured in a study of technical replicates of blood from a few donors. Germline V CDR1 and CDR2: SGHRS, YFSETQ. The V end lost 4 bases, the J end lost 3 bases, and 9 bases lay between the germline ends. This CDR3 spans 13 amino acids. Measured with immunoSEQ multiplex PCR; TCRdb has only the in-frame clones, and not every one. The data hold over 30,000 clones, with about 92% observed a single time. The sample comprised PBMCs. This sequence joins TRBV5-1 and TRBJ2-3; no clear D. This sequence originates from a human donor in good health. Some clones in this sample may be carry-over from other donors' samples. This CDR3 is CASSTVPTDTQYF. CDR3 sequence (DNA): TGCGCCAGCAGCACAGTACCGACAGATACGCAGTATTTT.